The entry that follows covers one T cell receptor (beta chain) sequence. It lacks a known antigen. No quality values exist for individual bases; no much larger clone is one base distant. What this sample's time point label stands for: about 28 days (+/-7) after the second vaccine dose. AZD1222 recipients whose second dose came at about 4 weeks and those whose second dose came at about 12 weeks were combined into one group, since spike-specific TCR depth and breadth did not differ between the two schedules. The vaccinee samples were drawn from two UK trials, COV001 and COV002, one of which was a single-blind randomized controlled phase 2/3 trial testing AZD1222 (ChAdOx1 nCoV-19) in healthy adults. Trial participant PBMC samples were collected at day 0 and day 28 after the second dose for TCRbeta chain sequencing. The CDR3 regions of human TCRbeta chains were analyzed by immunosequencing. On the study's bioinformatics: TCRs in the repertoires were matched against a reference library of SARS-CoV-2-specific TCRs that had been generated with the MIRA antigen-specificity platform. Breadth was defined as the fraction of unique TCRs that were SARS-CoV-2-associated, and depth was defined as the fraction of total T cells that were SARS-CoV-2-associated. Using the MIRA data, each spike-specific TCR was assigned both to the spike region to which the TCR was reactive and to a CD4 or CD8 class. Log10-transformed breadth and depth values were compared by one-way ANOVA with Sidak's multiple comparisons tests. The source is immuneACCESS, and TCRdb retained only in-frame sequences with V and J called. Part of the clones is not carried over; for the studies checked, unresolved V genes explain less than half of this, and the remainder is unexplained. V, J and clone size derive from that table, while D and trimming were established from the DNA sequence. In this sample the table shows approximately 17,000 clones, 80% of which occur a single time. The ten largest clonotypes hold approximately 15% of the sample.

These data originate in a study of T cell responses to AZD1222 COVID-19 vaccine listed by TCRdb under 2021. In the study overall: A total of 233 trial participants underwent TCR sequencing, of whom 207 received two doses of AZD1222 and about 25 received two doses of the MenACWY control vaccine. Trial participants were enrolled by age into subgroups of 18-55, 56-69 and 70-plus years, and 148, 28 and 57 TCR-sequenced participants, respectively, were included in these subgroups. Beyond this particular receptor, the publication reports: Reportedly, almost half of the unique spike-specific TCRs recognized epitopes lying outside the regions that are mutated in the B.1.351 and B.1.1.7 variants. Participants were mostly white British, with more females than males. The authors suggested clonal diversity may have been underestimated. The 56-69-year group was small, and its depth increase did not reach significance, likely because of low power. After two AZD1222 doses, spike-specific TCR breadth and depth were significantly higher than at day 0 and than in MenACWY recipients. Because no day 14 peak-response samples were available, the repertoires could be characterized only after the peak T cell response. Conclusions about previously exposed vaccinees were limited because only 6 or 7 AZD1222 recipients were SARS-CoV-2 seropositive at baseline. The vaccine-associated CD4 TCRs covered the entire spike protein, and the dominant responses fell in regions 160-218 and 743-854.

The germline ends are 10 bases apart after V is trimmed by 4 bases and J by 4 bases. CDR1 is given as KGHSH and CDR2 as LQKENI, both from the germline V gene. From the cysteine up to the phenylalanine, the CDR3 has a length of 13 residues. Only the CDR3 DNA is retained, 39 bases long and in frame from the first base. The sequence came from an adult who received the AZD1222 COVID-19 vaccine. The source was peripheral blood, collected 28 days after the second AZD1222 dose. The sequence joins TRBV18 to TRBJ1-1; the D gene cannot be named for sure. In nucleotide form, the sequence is TGTGCCAGCTCACTCGGGATGGGCACTGAAGCTTTCTTT. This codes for CASSLGMGTEAFF.